Below, 27 T cell receptor beta chains from the same sample are listed, as sequenced in a study of identical twins. TCRdb reprocessed the 5' RACE reads via MiXCR and lists one record per CDR3 protein. This sample carries a few hundred thousand distinct CDR3 sequences, 10% to 15% of them seen once, and the ten largest clones take 6% to 9%. These sequences were also reported in another study, on yellow fever vaccine responses in identical twins.

The sample comprised CD8+ T cells sorted from blood. These TCRs come from a woman in her late teens or twenties in good health.

The sample holds one count of this clonotype. The V call is TRBV7-9, the J call TRBJ2-3, with D possibly being TRBD1 or TRBD2 (5 bases each). V shed 5 bases and J shed 1 base, with 10 bases lying between them. The CDR3 consists of 14 residues. CDR1 SEHNR and CDR2 FQNEAQ come from the germline V gene (reference sequence). The DNA for the CDR3 is TGTGCCAGCAGCAACCGGGGCGGCACAGATACGCAGTATTTT. It yields the protein CASSNRGGTDTQYF.

This clonotype was observed at least ten times. J is TRBJ2-7 and V is TRBV9, with D possibly matching TRBD1 (5 bases). The CDR3 is made up of 12 amino acids. The V end was cut by 3 bases, the J end by 3 bases, with 7 bases between. Germline V gene sequence: CDR1 SGDLS, CDR2 YYNGEE. The CDR3 reads CASSGQGYEQYF. The CDR3, as DNA: TGTGCCAGCAGCGGCCAGGGCTACGAGCAGTACTTC.

This clonotype was detected a few times. The chain joins TRBV7-9 to TRBJ1-1; D remains ambiguous. Trimming removed 3 bases from V and 4 bases from J, with 6 bases in between. The germline V gene encodes CDR1 SEHNR and CDR2 FQNEAQ (reference sequence). The CDR3 is 12 residues long. DNA for the CDR3: TGTGCCAGCAGCTTCGCTGGCACTGAAGCTTTCTTT. Translated, it gives CASSFAGTEAFF.

This chain uses TRBV27 with TRBJ2-1; D is uncertain. The CDR3 contains 11 residues. V lost 2 bases, J lost 11 bases, and 7 bases lay in between. CDR1 and CDR2 (germline): MNHEY, SMNVEV (reference sequence). The CDR3 region has the DNA TGTGCCAGCAGTTTAGGTAACCAGCAGTTCTTC. Amino acid sequence: CASSLGNQQFF.

This chain uses TRBV19 with TRBJ1-5, with TRBD1 as a possible D gene (6 bases). Germline-derived CDR1 and CDR2 are LNHDA and SQIVND (reference sequence). This CDR3 region has 14 residues. The ends were cut back, 3 bases at V and 5 bases at J, with 11 bases in the middle. CDR3 protein: CASSIAQGYQPQHF. DNA of the CDR3: TGTGCCAGTAGTATCGCACAGGGTTATCAGCCCCAGCATTTT.

The V gene is TRBV15, the J gene TRBJ2-5; D is unclear. Germline V gene data show CDR1 as LNHNV and CDR2 as YYDKDF (reference sequence). Trimming stripped 4 bases from V and 5 bases from J, with 17 bases between. CDR3 length equals 15 residues. The CDR3 DNA reads TGTGCCACCAGCAAAAGAGTGGCGCTGTTGGAGACCCAGTACTTC. It specifies CATSKRVALLETQYF.

J is TRBJ2-6 and V is TRBV14; TRBD1 matches 9 bases. CDR1 is SGHDN, CDR2 FVKESK, per germline. Trimming cost V 4 bases and J 1 base; bases outside gene matches: 8. The CDR3 covers 18 residues. Here the CDR3 DNA reads TGTGCCAGCAGCCTATGGACAGGGGTCGGATCTGGGGCCAACGTCCTGACTTTC. The encoded protein is CASSLWTGVGSGANVLTF. Using reference TRBV14 and TRBJ2-6 for the parts outside the CDR3, the full variable domain is EAGVTQFPSHSVIEKGQTVTLRCDPISGHDNLYWYRRVMGKEIKFLLHFVKESKQDESGMPNNRFLAERTGGTYSTLKVQPAELEDSGVYFCASSLWTGVGSGANVLTFGAGSRLTVL.

This rearrangement joins TRBV9 to TRBJ2-2, with D tentatively TRBD1 (5 bases). Between the trimmed V and J ends, which lost 3 bases and 6 bases, there was a span of 15 bases. This CDR3 has 15 residues. Germline-derived CDR1 and CDR2 are SGDLS and YYNGEE. In DNA, the CDR3 is TGTGCCAGCAGCGCCTCGAAAGGGGTGGCCGGGGAGCTGTTTTTT. This gives the protein CASSASKGVAGELFF.

The chain recombines TRBV5-8 with TRBJ2-7; D is undetermined. Germline V gene data show CDR1 as SGHTS and CDR2 as YDEGEE. The CDR3 has 16 amino acids. Deletions cut 4 bases from V and 1 base from J, with 18 bases between. CDR3 region: CASSRTTGDGSYEQYF. DNA for the CDR3: TGTGCCAGCAGCCGTACCACGGGCGACGGGTCCTACGAGCAGTACTTC.

A few counts support this clonotype. The genes are TRBV7-9 and TRBJ1-1; a possible D gene is TRBD1 (6 bases). Per germline, CDR1 SEHNR and CDR2 FQNEAQ (reference sequence). V was clipped by 1 base and J by 4 bases, with 10 bases between them. The CDR3 runs to 14 residues. This chain's CDR3 is CASSLGTGITEAFF. The CDR3 DNA follows: TGTGCCAGCAGCTTAGGTACAGGGATCACTGAAGCTTTCTTT.

This clonotype was observed a handful of times. This chain uses TRBV28 with TRBJ2-1; D remains unclear. The V and J ends lost 5 bases and 0 bases respectively, with 11 bases between them. CDR3 length: 15 amino acids. Germline V gene data show CDR1 as MDHEN and CDR2 as SYDVKM. The CDR3 nucleotides read TGTGCCAGCAGTCCCAAGTGGGACTCCTACAATGAGCAGTTCTTC. Its translation: CASSPKWDSYNEQFF. Full variable domain (outside the CDR3, taken from reference TRBV28 and TRBJ2-1): DVKVTQSSRYLVKRTGEKVFLECVQDMDHENMFWYRQDPGLGLRLIYFSYDVKMKEKGDIPEGYSVSREKKERFSLILESASTNQTSMYLCASSPKWDSYNEQFFGPGTRLTVL.

J is TRBJ2-1 and V is TRBV2; TRBD2 matches 9 bases. V shed 9 bases and J 5 bases; nucleotides not matched to a gene: 2. This CDR3 comprises 12 residues. The germline V gene encodes CDR1 SNHLY and CDR2 FYNNEI. The CDR3, as DNA: TGTGCCAGAAGACTAGCGGACAATGAGCAGTTCTTC. Residues: CARRLADNEQFF.

This clonotype was counted only a few times. The chain recombines TRBV6-1 with TRBJ1-1; 8 bases line up with TRBD1. J lost 1 base, V lost 5 bases, and 6 bases had no gene match. Germline assignment: CDR1 MNHNS and CDR2 SASEGT. The CDR3 runs 15 residues. The CDR3 here is CASSPNRGWNTEAFF. The CDR3 nucleotides are TGTGCCAGCAGTCCTAACAGGGGGTGGAACACTGAAGCTTTCTTT.

The chain couples TRBV5-1 to TRBJ2-3; 15 bases are a match to TRBD2. The CDR3 spans 19 residues. In germline, CDR1 is SGHRS, CDR2 YFSETQ. Trimming removed 4 bases from V and 0 bases from J; junction bases left unmatched: 9. CDR3 sequence (DNA): TGCGCCAGCAGCCCGGGACTAGCGGGAGGACTCGCTAGCACAGATACGCAGTATTTT. Its translation: CASSPGLAGGLASTDTQYF.

Many counts were recorded for this clonotype. The chain uses TRBV5-5 and TRBJ2-1; TRBD2 aligns across 14 bases. Germline loops: CDR1 SGHKS, CDR2 YYEKEE (reference sequence). The CDR3 runs to 18 residues. The J segment lost 7 bases and the V segment lost 3 bases, leaving 12 bases of the junction unmatched. The CDR3 nucleotides read TGTGCCAGCAGCTCCCGATCCGGGACTAGCGGGAGTGGTAATGAGCAGTTCTTC. Translating gives CASSSRSGTSGSGNEQFF. Full variable domain (missing parts from reference TRBV5-5 and TRBJ2-1): DAGVTQSPTHLIKTRGQQVTLRCSPISGHKSVSWYQQVLGQGPQFIFQYYEKEERGRGNFPDRFSARQFPNYSSELNVNALLLGDSALYLCASSSRSGTSGSGNEQFFGPGTRLTVL.

This clonotype was counted only a few times. The rearrangement links TRBV12-5 to TRBJ2-2; the D call may be TRBD1 or TRBD2 (5 bases each). The CDR3 length is 17 residues. The germline V gene has CDR1 LGHNT and CDR2 FRNRAP. Deletions cut 4 bases from V and 1 base from J, with 16 bases between. Here the CDR3 DNA reads TGTGCTAGTGGTTGGGGACCTGCGAGATTGAACACCGGGGAGCTGTTTTTT. Translated: CASGWGPARLNTGELFF.

This clonotype has only a few counts. A read error is likely, as this CDR3 ends without the conserved phenylalanine or tryptophan. No DNA is shown, since the ends of the CDR3 on it are uncertain; the CDR3 is the one TCRdb lists. The genes are TRBV2 and TRBJ2-3; the D call in the table, TRBD1, was not verified against the DNA. The CDR3 is 10 residues long, ends included. Germline V gene data show CDR1 as SNHLY and CDR2 as FYNNEI. The CDR3 sequence: CASSGQLPAS.

This clonotype was seen more than once but under ten times. The chain carries TRBV20-1 and TRBJ2-5; 12 bases align to TRBD1. This CDR3 has 18 amino acids. The germline CDR1 and CDR2 sequences are DFQATT and SNEGSKA (reference sequence). Trimming cost V 4 bases and J 2 bases; bases outside gene matches: 14. The CDR3, as DNA: TGCAGTGCTAAACCACCGTCCGGGGACAGGGGGCCTCAAGAGACCCAGTACTTC. Translating it yields CSAKPPSGDRGPQETQYF.

This chain links TRBV6-1 with TRBJ2-7; TRBD2 aligns across 12 bases. From germline, CDR1 is MNHNS and CDR2 SASEGT. Trimming cost V 5 bases and J 3 bases; bases outside gene matches: 5. The CDR3 sequence is 15 residues long. The CDR3 sequence is CASSQRTSGNYEQYF. CDR3 coding DNA: TGTGCCAGCAGTCAGCGGACTAGCGGGAACTACGAGCAGTACTTC.

This clonotype was observed a few times. The genes are TRBV29-1 and TRBJ1-1; no definite D call. Trimming cost V 6 bases and J 2 bases, with 16 bases left between them. This CDR3 has 14 residues. Germline CDR1 SQVTM, CDR2 ANQGSEA. The CDR3 is CSVPWTELNTEAFF. The DNA of the CDR3 is TGCAGCGTACCCTGGACGGAGCTAAACACTGAAGCTTTCTTT.

The chain has TRBV7-2 and TRBJ2-7; D remains unclear. Germline-derived CDR1 and CDR2 are SGHTA and FQGNSA. Trimming took off 2 bases at V and 7 bases at J, with 12 bases between the two ends. This CDR3 is built from 13 residues. As DNA, the CDR3 is TGTGCCAGCAGCTTATGGTTGGGTGAGGAGCAGTACTTC. Amino acid sequence: CASSLWLGEEQYF.

Here the CDR3 DNA reads TGTGCCAGCAGTGAGGGACAGAAAGCCTGCTACGAGCAGTACGTC. Translated: CASSEGQKACYEQYV. This chain connects TRBV6-4 to TRBJ2-7; 7 bases line up with TRBD1. The germline V gene has CDR1 MRHNA and CDR2 SNTAGT. The CDR3 has 15 amino acids. J lost 3 bases, V lost 3 bases, and 8 bases had no gene match.

In its sample, this clonotype was seen a few times. The CDR3 DNA reads as TGTGCCAGCAGCCGTTGGACTAGCGGGAGTGCCTACAATGAGCAGTTCTTC. Translated, it gives CASSRWTSGSAYNEQFF. The chain joins TRBV4-2 to TRBJ2-1, with 13 bases identical to TRBD2. The CDR3 runs 17 residues. The germline gives CDR1 LGHNA, CDR2 YNFKEQ. V shed 4 bases, J shed 2 bases, and the junction held 5 bases outside the gene matches.

The chain couples TRBV6-2 or TRBV6-3 to TRBJ2-7; D may be TRBD2 (5 bases). The V and J ends lost 2 bases and 3 bases respectively, with 11 bases between them. Germline CDR1 reads MNHEY; CDR2 reads SVGEGT. The CDR3 is 14 amino acids. This CDR3 reads CASSYPGRDYEQYV. CDR3 coding DNA: TGTGCCAGCAGTTACCCTGGACGGGACTACGAGCAGTACGTC.

The chain links TRBV28 to TRBJ2-2, with D unclear. This CDR3 is 16 amino acids long. Germline V lookup: CDR1 MDHEN, CDR2 SYDVKM. The V and J ends lost 4 bases and 0 bases respectively, with 12 bases between them. CDR3 sequence reads: CASSSYPHTNTGELFF. CDR3 coding DNA: TGTGCCAGCAGTTCCTACCCCCACACGAACACCGGGGAGCTGTTTTTT.

V and J are TRBV24-1 and TRBJ1-4; tentatively, D is TRBD1 (5 bases). This CDR3 is built from 16 residues. Per germline, CDR1 KGHDR and CDR2 SFDVKD. The V and J ends lost 4 bases and 8 bases respectively, with 19 bases between them. CDR3 protein: CATSDLDRPGGEKLFF. The DNA for the CDR3 is TGTGCCACCAGTGACCTTGACAGACCTGGAGGGGAAAAACTGTTTTTT.

This clonotype was seen ten or more times. The rearrangement uses TRBV12-3 or TRBV12-4 and TRBJ1-4; the match to TRBD1 covers 7 bases. Trimming removed 6 bases from V and 3 bases from J; junction bases left unmatched: 4. The CDR3 extends over 14 amino acids. For the CDR3, the DNA is TGTGCCAGCAGGCGGACAGGCCCTAATGAAAAACTGTTTTTT. As protein: CASRRTGPNEKLFF.